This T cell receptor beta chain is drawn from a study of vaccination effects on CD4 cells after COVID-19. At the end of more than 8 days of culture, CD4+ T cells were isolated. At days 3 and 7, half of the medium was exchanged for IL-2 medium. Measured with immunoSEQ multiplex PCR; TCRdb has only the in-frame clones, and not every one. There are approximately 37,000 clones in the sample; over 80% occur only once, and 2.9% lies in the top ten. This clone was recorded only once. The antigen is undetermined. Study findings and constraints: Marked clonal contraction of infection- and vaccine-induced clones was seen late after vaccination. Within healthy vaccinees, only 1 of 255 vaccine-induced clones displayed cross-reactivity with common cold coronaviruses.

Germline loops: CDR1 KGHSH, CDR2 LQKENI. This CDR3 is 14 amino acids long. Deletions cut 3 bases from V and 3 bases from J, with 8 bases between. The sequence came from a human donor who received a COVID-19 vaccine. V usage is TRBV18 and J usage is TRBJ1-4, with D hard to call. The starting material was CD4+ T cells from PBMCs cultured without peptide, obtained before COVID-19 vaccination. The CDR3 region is CASSPTGANEKLFF. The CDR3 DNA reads TGTGCCAGCTCACCCACTGGTGCTAATGAAAAACTGTTTTTT. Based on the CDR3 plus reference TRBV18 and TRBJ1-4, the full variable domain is NAGVMQNPRHLVRRRGQEARLRCSPMKGHSHVYWYRQLPEEGLKFMVYLQKENIIDESGMPKERFSAEFPKEGPSILRIQQVVRGDSAAYFCASSPTGANEKLFFGSGTQLSVL.